Listed below are T cell receptor beta chains from one sample, sequenced in a study of T cell repertoires in cytomegalovirus infection. TCRdb passed the reads through MiXCR, listing each CDR3 protein once. There are about 740,000 distinct CDR3 sequences in the sample; roughly a third occur only once, and 2.8% lies in the top ten. The sequencing sample was made of PBMCs. The receptor set was obtained from a human donor in good health (CMV status not recorded). Some clones in this sample may be carry-over from other donors' samples. The conserved cysteine and the conserved F or W are not part of the CDR3 here.

TRBV20-1 SATPGPDNSPLH
TRBV2 ASSDLRENGEAF
TRBV19 ASSRRTEVRSNQPQH
TRBV27 ASSTNLLVSYEQY
TRBV20-1 SARDLRRDTGELF
TRBV12-3/TRBV12-4 ASSPREDEQF
TRBV28 ASSFKSGQRHQPQH
TRBV6-6 ASSYASSGNTIY
TRBV11-2 ASSLDAAVYGYT
TRBV7-8 ASSLARGYNSPLH